The 19 T cell receptor beta chains listed next were all sequenced from one sample in a study of blood T cell repertoires in COVID-19. Some clones are missing from TCRdb's copy, which holds only in-frame ones; the method was immunoSEQ multiplex PCR. Among roughly 450,000 clones listed, 80% to 95% were seen once. The sample consisted of PBMCs or T cells enriched from blood (not recorded which). Every receptor here comes from a man aged 18-30 years who had recovered from COVID-19.

The V and J genes are TRBV19 and TRBJ1-5; the match to TRBD1 covers 7 bases. The germline V gene encodes CDR1 LNHDA and CDR2 SQIVND (reference sequence). V lost 5 bases to trimming and J lost 7 bases; unmatched junction nucleotides: 5. The CDR3 runs to 13 residues. The DNA of the CDR3 is TGTGCCAGTAGTCCCGACAGGGACCAGCCCCAGCATTTT. This encodes CASSPDRDQPQHF. Variable domain in full (rest from reference TRBV19 and TRBJ1-5): DGGITQSPKYLFRKEGQNVTLSCEQNLNHDAMYWYRQDPGQGLRLIYYSQIVNDFQKGDIAEGYSVSREKKESFPLTVTSAQKNPTAFYLCASSPDRDQPQHFGDGTRLSIL.

The rearrangement links TRBV27 to TRBJ2-1; D gene ambiguous. The CDR3 is 14 residues long. Germline CDR1 and CDR2: MNHEY and SMNVEV (reference sequence). The germline V and J ends were trimmed by 6 bases and 8 bases, with 17 bases remaining between them. CDR3 protein: CASSRQLIGDEQFF. The DNA of the CDR3 is TGTGCCAGCAGCCGTCAACTAATTGGCGATGAGCAGTTCTTC.

This clone has a handful of counts. The chain joins TRBV18 to TRBJ1-1; D is uncertain. Looked up from germline, CDR1 is KGHSH and CDR2 is LQKENI. V gave up 1 base and J gave up 4 bases, with 7 bases separating them. CDR3 length: 13 residues. CDR3 residues: CASSPQGATEAFF. CDR3 DNA: TGTGCCAGCTCACCACAGGGAGCCACTGAAGCTTTCTTT.

V is TRBV2 and J is TRBJ1-4; D remains unclear. The germline V gene encodes CDR1 SNHLY and CDR2 FYNNEI. The germline V and J ends were trimmed by 6 bases and 4 bases, with 12 bases remaining between them. The CDR3 runs to 14 residues. CDR3 loop: CASRPAGGNEKLFF. Written as DNA, the CDR3 is TGTGCCAGCAGGCCCGCGGGCGGTAATGAAAAACTGTTTTTT.

J is TRBJ1-5 and V is TRBV18, with 9 bases that match TRBD1. Germline V CDR1 and CDR2: KGHSH, LQKENI. The CDR3 runs 14 residues. Losses at the gene ends were 4 bases for V and 10 bases for J; bases not matched to a gene: 8. In DNA form, the CDR3 reads TGTGCCAGCTCACGCTACGGACAGGGGAGCCCCCAGCATTTT. Protein: CASSRYGQGSPQHF.

The CDR3 DNA is TGTGCCAGCAGTCCAGGGACAGGACTTGGCTACACCTTC. This gives the protein CASSPGTGLGYTF. The chain joins TRBV27 to TRBJ1-2; 8 bases are shared with TRBD1. The CDR3 length is 13 residues. V lost 5 bases, J lost 7 bases, and 6 bases stayed unmatched. The germline V gene encodes CDR1 MNHEY and CDR2 SMNVEV (reference sequence).

The J gene is TRBJ1-5, the V gene TRBV10-2; TRBD1 matches at 8 bases. J was trimmed by 3 bases and V by 6 bases; bases with no gene match: 4. Germline CDR1 WSHSY, CDR2 SAAADI. This CDR3 is built from 14 residues. The CDR3 sequence is CASRRQGANQPQHF. The CDR3 coding sequence is TGCGCCAGCAGGAGGCAGGGGGCCAATCAGCCCCAGCATTTT.

This chain uses TRBV12-5 with TRBJ1-1, with D maybe TRBD1 (5 bases). The CDR3 length is 15 residues. Germline loops: CDR1 LGHNT, CDR2 FRNRAP. V lost 2 bases to trimming and J lost 3 bases, with 13 bases between them. CDR3 sequence: CASGLTQAGYTEAFF. In DNA form, the CDR3 reads TGTGCTAGTGGTTTGACACAGGCTGGCTACACTGAAGCTTTCTTT.

This chain links TRBV7-8 with TRBJ2-5; 9 bases map to TRBD1. The CDR3 has 14 amino acids. CDR1 is SGHVS, CDR2 FQNEAQ, per germline. With V trimmed by 5 bases and J by 5 bases, 6 bases remained unmatched. The CDR3 nucleotides are TGTGCCAGCAGCCAACAGGGGGCCGGGGAGACCCAGTACTTC. Its translation is CASSQQGAGETQYF.

V and J are TRBV7-8 and TRBJ2-2; TRBD2 is a possible D gene (7 bases). This CDR3 has 15 amino acids. The V end was cut by 2 bases, the J end by 4 bases, with 11 bases between. Germline CDR1 SGHVS, CDR2 FQNEAQ. The chain's CDR3 is CASSLPGGTTGELFF. The CDR3 DNA is TGTGCCAGCAGCTTACCGGGGGGCACCACCGGGGAGCTGTTTTTT.

The rearrangement links TRBV7-9 to TRBJ2-7; D perhaps matches TRBD1 (6 bases). Germline-derived CDR1 and CDR2 are SEHNR and FQNEAQ (reference sequence). This CDR3 is 15 amino acids long. Trimming left V 6 bases short and J 0 bases short, with 15 bases between. This CDR3 is CASSSGSGASYEQYF. CDR3 bases: TGTGCCAGCAGTTCCGGGTCAGGGGCCTCCTACGAGCAGTACTTC.

J is TRBJ1-2 and V is TRBV29-1; D unclear. V gave up 2 bases and J gave up 2 bases, with 9 bases separating them. The CDR3 consists of 13 residues. Germline lookup yields CDR1 SQVTM and CDR2 ANQGSEA. The DNA of the CDR3 is TGCAGCGTTGAATTACAGTCAAACTATGGCTACACCTTC. Protein sequence: CSVELQSNYGYTF.

The chain joins TRBV12-3 or TRBV12-4 to TRBJ2-7, with D possibly TRBD1 on 6 matching bases. V lost 5 bases, J lost 3 bases, and 8 bases lay in between. This CDR3 region has 12 residues. In nucleotides, the CDR3 is TGTGCCAGCAGTATCAGGGGCTACGAGCAGTACTTC. As protein: CASSIRGYEQYF.

The rearrangement links TRBV11-2 to TRBJ1-3; D unresolved. Germline loops: CDR1 SGHAT, CDR2 FQNNGV. This CDR3 has 14 amino acids. V gave up 3 bases and J gave up 4 bases, with 10 bases separating them. The CDR3 coding sequence is TGTGCCAGCAGCTTTACTGGTGTAGGAAACACCATATATTTT. Translating it yields CASSFTGVGNTIYF.

This chain links TRBV2 with TRBJ1-5; D is uncertain. The V and J ends lost 5 bases and 0 bases respectively, with 8 bases between them. This CDR3 region has 14 residues. CDR1 and CDR2 from the germline V gene are SNHLY and FYNNEI. This CDR3 reads CASSFEYSNQPQHF. The CDR3 DNA is TGTGCCAGCAGTTTCGAGTATAGCAATCAGCCCCAGCATTTT.

The chain links TRBV19 to TRBJ1-1; D remains unclear. This CDR3 contains 12 residues. The germline V and J ends were trimmed by 4 bases and 8 bases, with 11 bases remaining between them. Germline CDR1 reads LNHDA; CDR2 reads SQIVND (reference sequence). CDR3: CASSTWAEEAFF. The CDR3 DNA is TGTGCCAGTAGTACCTGGGCAGAGGAAGCTTTCTTT.

The CDR3 protein is CASSQGLKGREQYF. The DNA for the CDR3 is TGTGCCAGCAGCCAGGGACTAAAAGGTCGCGAGCAGTACTTC. The chain carries TRBV7-6 and TRBJ2-7; 7 positions agree with TRBD2. Germline trimming cut 5 bases from V and 6 bases from J; bases unmatched to any gene: 10. This CDR3 comprises 14 residues. CDR1 and CDR2 from the germline V gene are SGHVS and FNYEAQ. Based on the CDR3 plus reference TRBV7-6 and TRBJ2-7, the full variable domain is GAGVSQSPRYKVTKRGQDVALRCDPISGHVSLYWYRQALGQGPEFLTYFNYEAQQDKSGLPNDRFSAERPEGSISTLTIQRTEQRDSAMYRCASSQGLKGREQYFGPGTRLTVT.

The V gene is TRBV10-3, the J gene TRBJ1-1; TRBD1 agrees at 7 bases. Germline V gene sequence: CDR1 ENHRY, CDR2 SYGVKD. The CDR3 is 16 amino acids. Trimming at V came to 0 bases and at J to 5 bases, leaving 9 bases not matched to a gene. The CDR3 reads CAISESNRGGRTEAFF. Here the CDR3 DNA reads TGTGCCATCAGTGAGTCTAACAGGGGTGGGCGTACTGAAGCTTTCTTT.

The chain has TRBV6-1 and TRBJ2-1; 10 nucleotides match TRBD1. In germline, CDR1 is MNHNS, CDR2 SASEGT. The CDR3 is made up of 16 amino acids. V lost 4 bases to trimming and J lost 9 bases; unmatched junction nucleotides: 12. CDR3 sequence (DNA): TGTGCCAGCAGTGCCACCGGGACAGGGGATTTTCTTGAGCAGTTCTTC. Residues: CASSATGTGDFLEQFF.